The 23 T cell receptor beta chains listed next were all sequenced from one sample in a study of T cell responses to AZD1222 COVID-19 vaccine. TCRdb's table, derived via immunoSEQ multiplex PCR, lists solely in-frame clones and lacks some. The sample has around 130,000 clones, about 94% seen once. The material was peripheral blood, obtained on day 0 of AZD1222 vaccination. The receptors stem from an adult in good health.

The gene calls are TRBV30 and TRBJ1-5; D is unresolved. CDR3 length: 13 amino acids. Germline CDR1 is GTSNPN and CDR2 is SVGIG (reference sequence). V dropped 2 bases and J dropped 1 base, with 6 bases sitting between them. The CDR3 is CAWSQHSNQPQHF. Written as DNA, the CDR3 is TGTGCCTGGAGTCAACACAGCAATCAGCCCCAGCATTTT. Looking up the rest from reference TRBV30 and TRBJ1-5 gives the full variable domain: SQTIHQWPATLVQPVGSPLSLECTVEGTSNPNLYWYRQAAGRGLQLLFYSVGIGQISSEVPQNLSASRPQDRQFILSSKKLLLSDSGFYLCAWSQHSNQPQHFGDGTRLSIL.

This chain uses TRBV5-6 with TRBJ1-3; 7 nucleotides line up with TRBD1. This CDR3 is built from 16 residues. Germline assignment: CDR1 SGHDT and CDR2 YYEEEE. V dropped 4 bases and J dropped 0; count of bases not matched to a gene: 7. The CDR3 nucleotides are TGTGCCAGCAGCAACGGGGACAGCTTCTCTGGAAACACCATATATTTT. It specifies CASSNGDSFSGNTIYF.

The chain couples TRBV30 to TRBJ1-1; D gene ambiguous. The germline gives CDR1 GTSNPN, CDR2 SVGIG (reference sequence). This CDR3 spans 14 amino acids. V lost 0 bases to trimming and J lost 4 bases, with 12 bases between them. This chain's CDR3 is CAWSVSGGGTEAFF. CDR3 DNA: TGTGCCTGGAGTGTATCTGGTGGAGGCACTGAAGCTTTCTTT.

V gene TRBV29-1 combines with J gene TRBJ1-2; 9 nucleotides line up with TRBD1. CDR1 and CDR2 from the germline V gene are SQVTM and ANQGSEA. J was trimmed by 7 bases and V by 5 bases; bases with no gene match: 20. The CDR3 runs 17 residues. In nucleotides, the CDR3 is TGCAGCGTTAGTACCGGGACAGGGAGGTTAAGTGGTACTGGCTACACCTTC. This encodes CSVSTGTGRLSGTGYTF.

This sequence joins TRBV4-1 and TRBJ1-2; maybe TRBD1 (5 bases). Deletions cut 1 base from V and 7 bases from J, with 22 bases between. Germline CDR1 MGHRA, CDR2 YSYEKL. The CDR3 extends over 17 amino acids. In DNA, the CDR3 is TGCGCCAGCAGCCAAGGGCTACAAGGGGCCGCAGCGTTTGGCTACACCTTC. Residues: CASSQGLQGAAAFGYTF.

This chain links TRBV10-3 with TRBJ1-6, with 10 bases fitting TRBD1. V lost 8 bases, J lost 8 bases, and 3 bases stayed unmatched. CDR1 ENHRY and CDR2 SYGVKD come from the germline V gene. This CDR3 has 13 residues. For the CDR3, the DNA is TGTGCCATCGCGGGACAGGGGTATTCACCCCTCCACTTT. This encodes CAIAGQGYSPLHF.

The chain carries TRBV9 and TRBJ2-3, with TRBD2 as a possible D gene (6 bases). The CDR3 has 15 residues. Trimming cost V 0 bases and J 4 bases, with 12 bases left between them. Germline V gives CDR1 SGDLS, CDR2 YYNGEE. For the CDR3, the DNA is TGTGCCAGCAGCGTAGCCGGGAGCAGCGCAGATACGCAGTATTTT. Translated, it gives CASSVAGSSADTQYF.

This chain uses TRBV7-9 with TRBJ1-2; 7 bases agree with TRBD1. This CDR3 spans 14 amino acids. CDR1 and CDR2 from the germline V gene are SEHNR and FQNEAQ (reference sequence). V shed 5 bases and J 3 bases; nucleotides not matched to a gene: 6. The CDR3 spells CASSQSGTDYGYTF. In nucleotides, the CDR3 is TGTGCCAGCAGCCAATCCGGGACAGACTATGGCTACACCTTC.

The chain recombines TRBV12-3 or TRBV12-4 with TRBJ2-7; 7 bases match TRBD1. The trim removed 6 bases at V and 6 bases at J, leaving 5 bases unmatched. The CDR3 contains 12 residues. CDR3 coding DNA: TGTGCCAGCAGCTCTGCAGGGGGCGAGCAGTACTTC. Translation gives CASSSAGGEQYF.

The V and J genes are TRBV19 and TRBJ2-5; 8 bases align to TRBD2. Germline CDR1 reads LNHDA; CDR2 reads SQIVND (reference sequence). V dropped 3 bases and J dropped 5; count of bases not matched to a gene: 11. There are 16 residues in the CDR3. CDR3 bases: TGTGCCAGTAGTATTCTCAGAGCGGGAGCGGGGGAGACCCAGTACTTC. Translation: CASSILRAGAGETQYF.

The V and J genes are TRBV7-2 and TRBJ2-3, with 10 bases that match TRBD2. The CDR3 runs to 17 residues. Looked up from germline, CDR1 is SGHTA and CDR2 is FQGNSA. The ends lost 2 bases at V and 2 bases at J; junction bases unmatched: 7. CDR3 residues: CASSLIQLAGATDTQYF. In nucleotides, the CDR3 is TGTGCCAGCAGCTTAATTCAGCTAGCGGGAGCCACAGATACGCAGTATTTT.

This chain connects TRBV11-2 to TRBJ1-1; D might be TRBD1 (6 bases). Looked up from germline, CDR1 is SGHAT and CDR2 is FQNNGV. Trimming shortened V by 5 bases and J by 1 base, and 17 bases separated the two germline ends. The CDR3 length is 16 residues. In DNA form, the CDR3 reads TGTGCCAGCAGCCAACCTCCCGGGACAAGGAACACTGAAGCTTTCTTT. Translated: CASSQPPGTRNTEAFF.

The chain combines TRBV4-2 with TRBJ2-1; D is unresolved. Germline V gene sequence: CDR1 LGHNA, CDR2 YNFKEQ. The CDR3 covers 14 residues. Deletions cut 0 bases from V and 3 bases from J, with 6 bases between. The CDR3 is CASSQDTRYNEQFF. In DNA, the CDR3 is TGTGCCAGCAGCCAAGATACCCGCTACAATGAGCAGTTCTTC.

CDR3 sequence (DNA): TGCGCCAGCAGTGAGTCGGTCGAGCAGTTCTTC. Translating it yields CASSESVEQFF. The chain recombines TRBV10-2 with TRBJ2-1; no definite D call. Trimming took off 0 bases at V and 10 bases at J, with 4 bases between the two ends. Per germline, CDR1 WSHSY and CDR2 SAAADI. This CDR3 is built from 11 residues.

The CDR3 protein is CASSQEGASGSTDTQYF. DNA of the CDR3: TGCGCCAGCAGCCAAGAAGGGGCTAGCGGTAGCACAGATACGCAGTATTTT. The V and J genes are TRBV4-1 and TRBJ2-3, with 7 bases lining up with TRBD2. The CDR3 has 17 residues. J lost 0 bases, V lost 0 bases, and 6 bases had no gene match. Per germline, CDR1 MGHRA and CDR2 YSYEKL.

DNA of the CDR3: TGTGCCAGTAGTTTCGGGGAGGGTGGCTACACCTTC. Residues: CASSFGEGGYTF. The V and J genes are TRBV19 and TRBJ1-2; D ambiguous. This CDR3 has 12 amino acids. V dropped 5 bases and J dropped 7 bases, with 11 bases sitting between them. The germline gives CDR1 LNHDA, CDR2 SQIVND (reference sequence).

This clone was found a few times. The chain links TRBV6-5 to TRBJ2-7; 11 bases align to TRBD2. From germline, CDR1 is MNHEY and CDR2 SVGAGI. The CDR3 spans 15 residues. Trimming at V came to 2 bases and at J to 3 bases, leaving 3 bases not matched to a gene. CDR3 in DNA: TGTGCCAGCAGTTACGCGGGGACTAGCGGCTACGAGCAGTACTTC. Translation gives CASSYAGTSGYEQYF.

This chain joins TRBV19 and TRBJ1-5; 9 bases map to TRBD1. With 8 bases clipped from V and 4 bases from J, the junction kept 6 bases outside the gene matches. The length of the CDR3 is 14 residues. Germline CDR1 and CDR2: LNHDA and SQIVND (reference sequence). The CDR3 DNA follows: TGTGCCAGTGATTCCGGGACAGGGAATCAGCCCCAGCATTTT. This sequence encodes CASDSGTGNQPQHF.

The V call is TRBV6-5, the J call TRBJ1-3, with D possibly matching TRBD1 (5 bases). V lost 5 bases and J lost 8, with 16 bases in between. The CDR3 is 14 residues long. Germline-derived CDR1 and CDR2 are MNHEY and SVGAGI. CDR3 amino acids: CASSPGRRGDTIYF. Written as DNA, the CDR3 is TGTGCCAGCAGTCCGGGAAGGAGGGGCGACACCATATATTTT.

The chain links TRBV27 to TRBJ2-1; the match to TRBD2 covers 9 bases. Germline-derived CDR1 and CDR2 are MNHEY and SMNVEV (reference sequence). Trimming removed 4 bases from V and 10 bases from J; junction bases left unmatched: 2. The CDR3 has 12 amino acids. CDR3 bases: TGTGCCAGCAGTTATGGACTAGCGGAGCAGTTCTTC. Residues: CASSYGLAEQFF.

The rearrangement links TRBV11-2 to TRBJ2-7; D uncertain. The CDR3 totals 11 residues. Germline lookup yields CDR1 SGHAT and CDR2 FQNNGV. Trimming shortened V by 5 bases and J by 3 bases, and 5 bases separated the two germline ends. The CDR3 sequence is CASSASYEQYF. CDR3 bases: TGTGCCAGCAGCGCGAGCTACGAGCAGTACTTC.

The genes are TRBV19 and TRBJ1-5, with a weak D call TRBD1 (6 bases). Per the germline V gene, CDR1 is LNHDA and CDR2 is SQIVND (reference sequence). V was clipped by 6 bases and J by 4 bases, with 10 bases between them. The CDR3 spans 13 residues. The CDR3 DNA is TGTGCCAGTAGGACAGGACGAAATCAGCCCCAGCATTTT. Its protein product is CASRTGRNQPQHF.

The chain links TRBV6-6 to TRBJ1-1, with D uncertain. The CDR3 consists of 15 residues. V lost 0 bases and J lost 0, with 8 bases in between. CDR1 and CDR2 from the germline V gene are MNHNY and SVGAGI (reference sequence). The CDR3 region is CASSYSRLVNTEAFF. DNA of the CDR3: TGTGCCAGCAGTTACTCAAGGTTGGTGAACACTGAAGCTTTCTTT.